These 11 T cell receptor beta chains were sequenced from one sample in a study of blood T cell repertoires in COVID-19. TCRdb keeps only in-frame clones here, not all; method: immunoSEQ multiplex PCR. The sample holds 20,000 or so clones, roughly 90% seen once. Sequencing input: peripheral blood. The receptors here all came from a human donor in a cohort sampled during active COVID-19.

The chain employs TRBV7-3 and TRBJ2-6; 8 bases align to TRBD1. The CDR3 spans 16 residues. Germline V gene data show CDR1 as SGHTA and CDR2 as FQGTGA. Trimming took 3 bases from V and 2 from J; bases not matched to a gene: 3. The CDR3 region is CASSFGGQAGANVLTF. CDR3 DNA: TGTGCCAGCAGCTTTGGGGGACAGGCTGGGGCCAACGTCCTGACTTTC.

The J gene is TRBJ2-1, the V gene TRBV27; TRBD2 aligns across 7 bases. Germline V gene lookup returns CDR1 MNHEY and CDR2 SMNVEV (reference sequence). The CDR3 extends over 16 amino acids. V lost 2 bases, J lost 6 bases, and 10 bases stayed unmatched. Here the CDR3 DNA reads TGTGCCAGCAGTTTAATCGGGGGAGGGCCCCGCAATGAGCAGTTCTTC. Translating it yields CASSLIGGGPRNEQFF.

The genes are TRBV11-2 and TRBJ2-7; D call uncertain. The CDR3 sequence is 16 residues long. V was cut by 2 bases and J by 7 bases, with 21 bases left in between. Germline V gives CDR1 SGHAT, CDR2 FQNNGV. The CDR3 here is CASSLYIDLTRSEQYF. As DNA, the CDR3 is TGTGCCAGCAGCTTATATATCGATCTTACAAGATCAGAGCAGTACTTC.

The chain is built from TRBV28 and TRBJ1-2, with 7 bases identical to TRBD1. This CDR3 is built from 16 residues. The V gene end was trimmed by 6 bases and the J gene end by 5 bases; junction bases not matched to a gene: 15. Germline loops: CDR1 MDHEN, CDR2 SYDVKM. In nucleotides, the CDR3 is TGTGCCAGCAGCCCTGGACAGGCGACCAGATTTTATGGCTACACCTTC. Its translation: CASSPGQATRFYGYTF.

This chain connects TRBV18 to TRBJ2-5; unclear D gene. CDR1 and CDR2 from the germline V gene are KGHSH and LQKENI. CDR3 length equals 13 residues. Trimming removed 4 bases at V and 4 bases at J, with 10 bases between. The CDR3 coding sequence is TGTGCCAGCTCACTCCGAACGAGAGAGACCCAGTACTTC. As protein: CASSLRTRETQYF.

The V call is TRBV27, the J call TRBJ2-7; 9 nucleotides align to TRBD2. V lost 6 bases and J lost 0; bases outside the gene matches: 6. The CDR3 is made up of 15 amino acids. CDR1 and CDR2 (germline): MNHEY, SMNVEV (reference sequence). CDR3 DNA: TGTGCCAGCAGACCCAGCGGGAGGAGCTCCTACGAGCAGTACTTC. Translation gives CASRPSGRSSYEQYF.

CDR3 in amino acids: CASSAPRRAIYEQYF. The DNA for the CDR3 is TGTGCCAGCAGTGCCCCGAGGAGGGCGATATACGAGCAGTACTTC. The chain combines TRBV28 with TRBJ2-7, with D possibly TRBD2 on 6 matching bases. The V end lost 5 bases, the J end lost 4 bases, and 18 bases lay between the germline ends. This CDR3 spans 15 amino acids. Germline-derived CDR1 and CDR2 are MDHEN and SYDVKM. Full variable domain (remainder filled in from reference TRBV28 and TRBJ2-7): DVKVTQSSRYLVKRTGEKVFLECVQDMDHENMFWYRQDPGLGLRLIYFSYDVKMKEKGDIPEGYSVSREKKERFSLILESASTNQTSMYLCASSAPRRAIYEQYFGPGTRLTVT.

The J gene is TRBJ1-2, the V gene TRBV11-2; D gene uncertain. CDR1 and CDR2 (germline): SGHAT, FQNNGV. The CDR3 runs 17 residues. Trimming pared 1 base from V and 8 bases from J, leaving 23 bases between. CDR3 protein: CASSLGVGQQAPHGYTF. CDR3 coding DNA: TGTGCCAGCAGCTTAGGCGTCGGCCAGCAGGCTCCACACGGCTACACCTTC.

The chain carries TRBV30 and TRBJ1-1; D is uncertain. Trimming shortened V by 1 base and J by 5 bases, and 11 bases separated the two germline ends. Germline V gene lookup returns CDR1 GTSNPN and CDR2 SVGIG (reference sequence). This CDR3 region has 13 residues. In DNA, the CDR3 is TGTGCCTGGAGTGAAGACTCGGAGACTGAAGCTTTCTTT. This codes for CAWSEDSETEAFF.

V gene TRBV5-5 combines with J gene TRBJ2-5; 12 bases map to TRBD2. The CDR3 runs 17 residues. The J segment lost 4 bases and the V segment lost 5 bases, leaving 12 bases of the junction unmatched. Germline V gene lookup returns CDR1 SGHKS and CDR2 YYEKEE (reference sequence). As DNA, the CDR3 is TGTGCCAGCAGTCATCTAGCGGGAGGGCCCTCAGGAGAGACCCAGTACTTC. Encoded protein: CASSHLAGGPSGETQYF.

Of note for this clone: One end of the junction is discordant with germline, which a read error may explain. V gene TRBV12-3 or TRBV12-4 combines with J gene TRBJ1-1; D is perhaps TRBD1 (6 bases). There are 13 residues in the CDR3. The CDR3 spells CASSLGTVTQAFF. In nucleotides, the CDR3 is TGTGCCAGCAGTTTAGGGACAGTCACTCAAGCTTTCTTT.